A single sample is the source of the 2 T cell receptor beta chains below, sequenced in a study of identical twins. TCRdb called the 5' RACE reads again in MiXCR, with one record for every CDR3 protein. The repertoire holds about 100,000 distinct CDR3 sequences, under 7% seen once, with 12% in the top ten. Sequencing was done on a sample of memory T cells sorted from blood. These receptors were obtained from a woman aged 45-65 years in good health.

This clonotype came up many times. This chain joins TRBV4-2 and TRBJ2-3; possibly TRBD2 for D (6 bases). The CDR3 extends over 13 amino acids. The ends were cut back, 5 bases at V and 9 bases at J, with 15 bases in the middle. Looked up from germline, CDR1 is LGHNA and CDR2 is YNFKEQ. The CDR3 region is CASSGRLETTQYF. The CDR3 DNA is TGTGCCAGCAGCGGACGACTAGAGACGACGCAGTATTTT.

In its sample, this clonotype was seen a few times. V is TRBV7-8 and J is TRBJ1-1, with 7 bases that match TRBD1. The germline CDR1 and CDR2 sequences are SGHVS and FQNEAQ. The CDR3 sequence is 14 residues long. The junction had 8 bases not matched to a gene; V was cut back by 5 bases and J by 5 bases. CDR3 nucleotide sequence: TGTGCCAGCAGCCCGACAGGGACAAGGACTGAAGCTTTCTTT. Translating gives CASSPTGTRTEAFF. The whole variable domain, remainder taken from reference TRBV7-8 and TRBJ1-1, is GAGVSQSPRYKVAKRGQDVALRCDPISGHVSLFWYQQALGQGPEFLTYFQNEAQLDKSGLPSDRFFAERPEGSVSTLKIQRTQQEDSAVYLCASSPTGTRTEAFFGQGTRLTVV.